Each of the 20 T cell receptor beta chains below was sequenced from the same sample in a study of T-cell reconstitution after alpha-beta-depleted transplantation in children. The TCRbeta library was prepared with unique molecular identifiers. TCRdb reanalysed the PCR reads using MiXCR and keeps one entry per CDR3 protein. Of more than 150,000 distinct CDR3 sequences in the sample, approximately 6.6% were seen once. The material sequenced was PBMCs from the stem cell graft donor, taken from the stem cell graft. These receptor sequences come from a human donor who donated a stem cell graft to a child with Wiskott-Aldrich syndrome.

The table lists this clonotype with a few counts. The chain recombines TRBV12-3 or TRBV12-4 with TRBJ1-5, with TRBD1 as a possible D gene (5 bases). Trimming took off 9 bases at V and 6 bases at J, with 12 bases between the two ends. There are 12 residues in the CDR3. CDR3 in amino acids: CASGGAFQPQHF. For the CDR3, the DNA is TGTGCCAGTGGAGGGGCTTTTCAGCCCCAGCATTTT.

The CDR3, as DNA: TGCGCCAGCAGCTCGACGCCGCAAGAGACCCAGTACTTC. Its translation is CASSSTPQETQYF. The chain is built from TRBV5-1 and TRBJ2-5; D call uncertain. Trimming cost V 3 bases and J 2 bases, with 8 bases left between them. This CDR3 spans 13 amino acids. Germline assignment: CDR1 SGHRS and CDR2 YFSETQ. The whole variable domain, filled in from reference TRBV5-1 and TRBJ2-5, reads KAGVTQTPRYLIKTRGQQVTLSCSPISGHRSVSWYQQTPGQGLQFLFEYFSETQRNKGNFPGRFSGRQFSNSRSEMNVSTLELGDSALYLCASSSTPQETQYFGPGTRLLVL.

The J gene is TRBJ2-1, the V gene TRBV30; perhaps D is TRBD1 or TRBD2 (5 bases each). With 0 bases removed from V and 4 bases from J, the gap between germline ends came to 13 bases. CDR1 and CDR2 from the germline V gene are GTSNPN and SVGIG (reference sequence). This CDR3 comprises 15 residues. The CDR3 reads CAWSVQASPYNEQFF. The CDR3 DNA is TGTGCCTGGAGTGTACAGGCTAGCCCTTACAATGAGCAGTTCTTC. The whole variable domain, remainder taken from reference TRBV30 and TRBJ2-1, is SQTIHQWPATLVQPVGSPLSLECTVEGTSNPNLYWYRQAAGRGLQLLFYSVGIGQISSEVPQNLSASRPQDRQFILSSKKLLLSDSGFYLCAWSVQASPYNEQFFGPGTRLTVL.

CDR3 sequence reads: CASSVGTGTLQPQHF. In DNA form, the CDR3 reads TGTGCCAGCAGCGTAGGGACAGGGACTCTTCAGCCCCAGCATTTT. The chain uses TRBV9 and TRBJ1-5; 8 bases fit TRBD1. CDR3 length equals 15 residues. The J segment lost 6 bases and the V segment lost 0 bases, leaving 5 bases of the junction unmatched. Per the germline V gene, CDR1 is SGDLS and CDR2 is YYNGEE.

This clonotype was seen a few times. The V gene is TRBV7-2, the J gene TRBJ1-5; D may be TRBD1 (5 bases). Trimming took 4 bases from V and 3 from J, leaving 13 bases between them. CDR3 length: 15 amino acids. Germline CDR1 reads SGHTA; CDR2 reads FQGNSA. CDR3 protein: CASSWTPGPNQPQHF. CDR3 in DNA: TGTGCCAGCAGCTGGACGCCGGGACCCAATCAGCCCCAGCATTTT.

The chain couples TRBV5-1 to TRBJ1-2; possibly TRBD1 for D (6 bases). The CDR3 has 14 amino acids. Germline V CDR1 and CDR2: SGHRS, YFSETQ. V lost 4 bases, J lost 4 bases, and 14 bases lay in between. CDR3 DNA sequence: TGCGCCAGCAGCCCCGGGACACCTTCCTATGGCTACACCTTC. Translation: CASSPGTPSYGYTF.

The chain combines TRBV4-2 with TRBJ2-1; D unresolved. CDR1 and CDR2 (germline): LGHNA, YNFKEQ. CDR3 length: 15 residues. The ends were cut back, 9 bases at V and 3 bases at J, with 18 bases in the middle. The CDR3 coding sequence is TGTGCCAGGGGCCCCAGGCTCGCCGACTACAATGAGCAGTTCTTC. As protein: CARGPRLADYNEQFF.

This clonotype was observed many times. The chain recombines TRBV29-1 with TRBJ1-4; D is possibly TRBD1 (6 bases). Trimming left V 4 bases short and J 8 bases short, with 17 bases between. Germline assignment: CDR1 SQVTM and CDR2 ANQGSEA. There are 14 residues in the CDR3. CDR3 sequence reads: CSVVDTGLQEKLFF. The CDR3 region has the DNA TGCAGCGTTGTTGATACAGGGTTACAGGAAAAACTGTTTTTT.

Many counts were recorded for this clonotype. The V gene is TRBV20-1, the J gene TRBJ2-5; TRBD1 might be the D (5 bases). With 8 bases removed from V and 5 bases from J, the gap between germline ends came to 15 bases. CDR1 and CDR2 (germline): DFQATT, SNEGSKA (reference sequence). The CDR3 has 12 amino acids. As DNA, the CDR3 is TGCAGTACCCGACAGCCTGGGGAGACCCAGTACTTC. This translates into CSTRQPGETQYF.

This clonotype has a count of ten or more. The rearrangement uses TRBV18 and TRBJ2-7; D is possibly TRBD1 or TRBD2 (5 bases each). The CDR3 runs to 13 residues. Germline lookup yields CDR1 KGHSH and CDR2 LQKENI. Trimming left V 2 bases short and J 6 bases short, with 11 bases between. CDR3: CASSPGGRGEQYF. For the CDR3, the DNA is TGTGCCAGCTCACCAGGGGGACGTGGCGAGCAGTACTTC. The entire variable domain, with the rest obtained from reference TRBV18 and TRBJ2-7, is as follows: NAGVMQNPRHLVRRRGQEARLRCSPMKGHSHVYWYRQLPEEGLKFMVYLQKENIIDESGMPKERFSAEFPKEGPSILRIQQVVRGDSAAYFCASSPGGRGEQYFGPGTRLTVT.

V usage is TRBV18 and J usage is TRBJ2-2; 10 nucleotides match TRBD1. Trimming removed 3 bases from V and 6 bases from J; junction bases left unmatched: 4. CDR3 size: 15 residues. Germline CDR1 KGHSH, CDR2 LQKENI. The CDR3 coding sequence is TGTGCCAGCTCACCGGGGACAGGGGATTCCGGGGAGCTGTTTTTT. This sequence encodes CASSPGTGDSGELFF.

This clonotype occurred many times. The rearrangement joins TRBV12-3 or TRBV12-4 to TRBJ2-6; D unclear. Trimming cost V 7 bases and J 4 bases, with 5 bases left between them. CDR3 length: 12 residues. The CDR3 nucleotides read TGTGCCAGCACCCCAGGGGCCAACGTCCTGACTTTC. This translates into CASTPGANVLTF.

V and J are TRBV19 and TRBJ2-3; 9 bases fit TRBD2. The ends lost 10 bases at V and 10 bases at J; junction bases unmatched: 15. The CDR3 is 14 residues long. The germline V gene has CDR1 LNHDA and CDR2 SQIVND (reference sequence). This CDR3 reads CAISSVVSGGPQYF. The CDR3 DNA reads as TGTGCCATTTCCTCCGTGGTTAGCGGGGGCCCGCAGTATTTT.

The sample holds a few counts of this clonotype. The rearrangement links TRBV7-2 to TRBJ2-2; D tentatively fits TRBD1 or TRBD2 (5 bases each). The CDR3 covers 16 residues. From germline, CDR1 is SGHTA and CDR2 FQGNSA. Trimming pared 7 bases from V and 6 bases from J, leaving 21 bases between. CDR3 sequence: CASTPFGARTAGELFF. CDR3 sequence (DNA): TGTGCCAGCACCCCTTTCGGGGCCCGTACCGCCGGGGAGCTGTTTTTT.

This rearrangement joins TRBV18 to TRBJ2-7; D is ambiguous. V was clipped by 1 base and J by 2 bases, with 12 bases between them. The CDR3 has 15 residues. Germline V gene lookup returns CDR1 KGHSH and CDR2 LQKENI. This CDR3 reads CASSPLDQSAYEQYF. CDR3 sequence (DNA): TGTGCCAGCTCACCACTGGACCAGTCGGCCTACGAGCAGTACTTC.

This clonotype was seen at least ten times. The chain couples TRBV6-5 to TRBJ1-5; possibly TRBD1 for D (6 bases). The germline V gene encodes CDR1 MNHEY and CDR2 SVGAGI. CDR3 size: 13 residues. V shed 6 bases and J shed 1 base, with 7 bases lying between them. The DNA for the CDR3 is TGTGCCAGCAGACAGGGAAGCAATCAGCCCCAGCATTTT. It codes for CASRQGSNQPQHF.

There are many counts of this clonotype. The chain carries TRBV12-3 or TRBV12-4 and TRBJ1-2, with a tentative D call TRBD1 (6 bases). Trimming cost V 0 bases and J 7 bases, with 9 bases left between them. The CDR3 sequence is 13 residues long. CDR3 sequence: CASSLAHRAGYTF. CDR3 nucleotide sequence: TGTGCCAGCAGTTTAGCGCACAGGGCTGGCTACACCTTC.

This clonotype appeared many times. The chain carries TRBV12-3 or TRBV12-4 and TRBJ2-7; 12 bases agree with TRBD2. V lost 5 bases and J lost 5; bases outside the gene matches: 10. The CDR3 is 16 amino acids. DNA for the CDR3: TGTGCCAGCAGTGTACTTCGGACTAGCGGGATCAACGAGCAGTACTTC. It codes for CASSVLRTSGINEQYF.

V and J are TRBV7-9 and TRBJ2-3; a possible D gene is TRBD1 (6 bases). Germline V gene data show CDR1 as SEHNR and CDR2 as FQNEAQ (reference sequence). The V end was cut by 4 bases, the J end by 0 bases, with 14 bases between. This CDR3 spans 16 amino acids. CDR3 region: CASSSPTGWSTDTQYF. CDR3 bases: TGTGCCAGCAGCTCTCCGACAGGATGGAGCACAGATACGCAGTATTTT.

In this sample, this clonotype turned up many times. V is TRBV6-1 and J is TRBJ1-2; D is possibly TRBD1 (6 bases). Germline CDR1 and CDR2: MNHNS and SASEGT. The CDR3 length is 18 residues. V lost 3 bases to trimming and J lost 0 bases, with 20 bases between them. DNA of the CDR3: TGTGCCAGCAGTGAGCTTGGCAGGGGAGGGATGGCTAACTATGGCTACACCTTC. The encoded protein is CASSELGRGGMANYGYTF.